One sample yielded the 16 T cell receptor beta chains listed below, sequenced in a study of blood T cell repertoires in COVID-19. Using immunoSEQ multiplex PCR, the repertoire was profiled, and TCRdb retains in-frame clones only, with some absent. The table has 200,000 to 300,000 clones, 82% seen once. Sequenced material: peripheral blood. These receptor sequences come from a woman aged 60-75 years with active or convalescent COVID-19.

In regard to this clone: At the DNA level, this CDR3 is encoded by other sequences in the same sample as well. The gene calls are TRBV5-1 and TRBJ2-1; D might be TRBD1 (6 bases). This CDR3 contains 15 residues. The V gene's germline CDR1 is SGHRS and CDR2 YFSETQ. V was clipped by 4 bases and J by 0 bases, with 11 bases between them. The CDR3, as DNA: TGCGCCAGCAGCCTAGGACAGAGCTCCTACAATGAGCAGTTCTTC. As protein: CASSLGQSSYNEQFF.

In DNA, the CDR3 is TGTGCCAGCAGCCCCAGACCGGGACTCAACACCGGGGAGCTGTTTTTT. Its protein product is CASSPRPGLNTGELFF. The rearrangement joins TRBV5-4 to TRBJ2-2, with a possible D match to TRBD2 (6 bases). Trimming shortened V by 4 bases and J by 2 bases, and 15 bases separated the two germline ends. This CDR3 has 16 residues. Germline V CDR1 and CDR2: SGHNT, YYREEE (reference sequence).

The chain couples TRBV4-2 to TRBJ2-1; TRBD1 might be the D (5 bases). CDR3 size: 15 residues. Germline V CDR1 and CDR2: LGHNA, YNFKEQ. V was clipped by 2 bases and J by 3 bases, with 11 bases between them. The CDR3 loop is CASSQRSDSYNEQFF. The CDR3 nucleotides are TGTGCCAGCAGCCAACGCTCTGACAGCTACAATGAGCAGTTCTTC.

This chain connects TRBV6-5 to TRBJ2-7; tentatively, D is TRBD1 (5 bases). V dropped 8 bases and J dropped 2 bases, with 10 bases sitting between them. Germline values: CDR1 MNHEY, CDR2 SVGAGI. The CDR3 totals 12 residues. CDR3 amino acids: CASRQLPYEQYF. DNA of the CDR3: TGTGCCAGCCGACAGTTACCCTACGAGCAGTACTTC.

The J gene is TRBJ1-5, the V gene TRBV27; TRBD1 aligns across 7 bases. Germline CDR1 and CDR2: MNHEY and SMNVEV (reference sequence). V gave up 4 bases and J gave up 6 bases; unmatched junction bases: 3. This CDR3 is built from 13 residues. As DNA, the CDR3 is TGTGCCAGCAGTTCTTACAGGGGTCAGCCCCAGCATTTT. It translates to CASSSYRGQPQHF.

This clone came up a few times. The V and J genes are TRBV5-1 and TRBJ1-1; D unclear. V lost 1 base, J lost 1 base, and 8 bases lay in between. Germline values: CDR1 SGHRS, CDR2 YFSETQ. The CDR3 sequence is 14 residues long. The CDR3 DNA reads as TGCGCCAGCAGCTTGCAGGCTTCGAACACTGAAGCTTTCTTT. Translated: CASSLQASNTEAFF. Using reference TRBV5-1 and TRBJ1-1 for the parts outside the CDR3, the full variable domain is KAGVTQTPRYLIKTRGQQVTLSCSPISGHRSVSWYQQTPGQGLQFLFEYFSETQRNKGNFPGRFSGRQFSNSRSEMNVSTLELGDSALYLCASSLQASNTEAFFGQGTRLTVV.

The chain joins TRBV19 to TRBJ1-2; the D gene is possibly TRBD1 (6 bases). There are 15 residues in the CDR3. With 7 bases removed from V and 5 bases from J, the gap between germline ends came to 20 bases. The germline CDR1 and CDR2 sequences are LNHDA and SQIVND (reference sequence). CDR3 in amino acids: CASTPLQGVGYGYTF. The DNA of the CDR3 is TGTGCCAGTACCCCCCTACAGGGCGTGGGTTATGGCTACACCTTC. Using reference TRBV19 and TRBJ1-2 for the parts outside the CDR3, the full variable domain is DGGITQSPKYLFRKEGQNVTLSCEQNLNHDAMYWYRQDPGQGLRLIYYSQIVNDFQKGDIAEGYSVSREKKESFPLTVTSAQKNPTAFYLCASTPLQGVGYGYTFGSGTRLTVV.

The chain recombines TRBV19 with TRBJ1-5; no firm D call. The CDR3 has 12 amino acids. Trimming stripped 3 bases from V and 12 bases from J, with 12 bases between. CDR1 LNHDA and CDR2 SQIVND come from the germline V gene (reference sequence). The CDR3 protein is CASSIDRRSQHF. In nucleotides, the CDR3 is TGTGCCAGTAGTATTGACCGAAGGAGCCAGCATTTT.

The chain carries TRBV30 and TRBJ2-5; possible D gene TRBD2, 5 bases. The CDR3 extends over 15 amino acids. The germline gives CDR1 GTSNPN, CDR2 SVGIG (reference sequence). V was pared by 5 bases and J by 2 bases, with 18 bases between. CDR3 nucleotide sequence: TGTGCCTGGGATCCCGGGGTTCTATTGCAAGAGACCCAGTACTTC. Protein sequence: CAWDPGVLLQETQYF.

The CDR3 nucleotides are TGCGCCAGCAGCCCATCCGGACAGGGGGAAAAACTGTTTTTT. Residues: CASSPSGQGEKLFF. The chain combines TRBV5-1 with TRBJ1-4, with 9 bases identical to TRBD1. Germline CDR1 is SGHRS and CDR2 is YFSETQ. The trim removed 4 bases at V and 8 bases at J, leaving 6 bases unmatched. The CDR3 sequence is 14 residues long.

V usage is TRBV3-1 (or the pseudogene TRBV3-2) and J usage is TRBJ1-1; D might be TRBD1 (5 bases). The germline CDR1 and CDR2 sequences are LGHDT and YNNKEL (reference sequence). Between the trimmed V and J ends, which lost 1 base and 4 bases, there was a span of 10 bases. This CDR3 comprises 14 residues. This CDR3 is CASSQGSGATEAFF. CDR3 coding DNA: TGTGCCAGCAGCCAAGGGAGTGGGGCCACTGAAGCTTTCTTT.

This clone is a singleton in its sample. V and J are TRBV6-5 and TRBJ1-4; a possible D gene is TRBD1 (5 bases). The CDR3 contains 15 residues. V lost 2 bases and J lost 0, with 7 bases in between. Germline loops: CDR1 MNHEY, CDR2 SVGAGI. CDR3 protein: CASSYGGTTNEKLFF. The CDR3 DNA is TGTGCCAGCAGTTACGGGGGGACAACTAATGAAAAACTGTTTTTT.

This chain connects TRBV2 to TRBJ1-1; D not resolved. V was shortened by 3 bases and J by 0 bases, with 5 bases between the two germline ends. Per germline, CDR1 SNHLY and CDR2 FYNNEI. The CDR3 consists of 13 residues. CDR3 sequence reads: CASSDIMNTEAFF. CDR3 sequence (DNA): TGTGCCAGCAGTGATATAATGAACACTGAAGCTTTCTTT.

This chain joins TRBV7-8 and TRBJ1-2; TRBD1 matches 7 bases. Germline CDR1 and CDR2: SGHVS and FQNEAQ. The CDR3 is 15 residues long. V was pared by 3 bases and J by 1 base, with 5 bases of the junction left unmatched. DNA of the CDR3: TGTGCCAGCAGCTTGGGGGACAGCCGTAACTATGGCTACACCTTC. Translated: CASSLGDSRNYGYTF. Full variable domain (remainder filled in from reference TRBV7-8 and TRBJ1-2): GAGVSQSPRYKVAKRGQDVALRCDPISGHVSLFWYQQALGQGPEFLTYFQNEAQLDKSGLPSDRFFAERPEGSVSTLKIQRTQQEDSAVYLCASSLGDSRNYGYTFGSGTRLTVV.

This sequence joins TRBV2 and TRBJ1-2, with no clear D. V was cut by 3 bases and J by 0 bases, with 14 bases left in between. The CDR3 loop spans 16 amino acids. Germline CDR1 and CDR2: SNHLY and FYNNEI. The CDR3 is CASSEWSGAPNYGYTF. The CDR3 region has the DNA TGTGCCAGCAGTGAGTGGAGCGGAGCCCCTAACTATGGCTACACCTTC.

The chain has TRBV7-3 and TRBJ1-5; weak D call: TRBD1 (6 bases). V was cut by 3 bases and J by 5 bases, with 8 bases left in between. CDR1 and CDR2 from the germline V gene are SGHTA and FQGTGA. This CDR3 region has 13 residues. CDR3: CASSLNRDQPQHF. CDR3 sequence (DNA): TGTGCCAGCAGCTTGAACAGGGATCAGCCCCAGCATTTT.